This TCR beta chain was found in a study of identical twins. TCRdb itself ran the 5' RACE reads through MiXCR, one entry per CDR3 protein. The sample includes nearly 900,000 distinct CDR3 sequences, roughly an eighth of them seen just once. This sample was also put to use in a study of yellow fever vaccine responses in identical twins.

The receptor comes from a woman aged 18-29 years in good health. Sequenced input: PBMCs.

The CDR3 loop reads CVATSGLRSNEQFF. Written as DNA, the CDR3 is TGTGTCGCGACTAGCGGGCTCCGTTCCAATGAGCAGTTCTTC. The chain links TRBV28 to TRBJ2-1, with 10 bases lining up with TRBD2. This CDR3 comprises 14 residues. Per the germline V gene, CDR1 is MDHEN and CDR2 is SYDVKM.